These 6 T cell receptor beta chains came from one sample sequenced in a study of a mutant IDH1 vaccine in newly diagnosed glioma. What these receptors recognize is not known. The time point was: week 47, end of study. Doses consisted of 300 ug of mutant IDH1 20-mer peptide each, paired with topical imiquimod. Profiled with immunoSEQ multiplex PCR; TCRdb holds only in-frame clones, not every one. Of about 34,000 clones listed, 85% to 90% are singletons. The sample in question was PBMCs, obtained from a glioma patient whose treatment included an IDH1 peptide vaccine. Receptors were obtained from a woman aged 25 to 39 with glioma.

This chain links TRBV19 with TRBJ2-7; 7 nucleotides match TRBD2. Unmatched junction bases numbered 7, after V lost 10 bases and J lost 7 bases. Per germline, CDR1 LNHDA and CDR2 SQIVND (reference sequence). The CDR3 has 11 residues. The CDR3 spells CATQWGGEQYF. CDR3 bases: TGTGCCACTCAATGGGGGGGGGAGCAGTACTTC.

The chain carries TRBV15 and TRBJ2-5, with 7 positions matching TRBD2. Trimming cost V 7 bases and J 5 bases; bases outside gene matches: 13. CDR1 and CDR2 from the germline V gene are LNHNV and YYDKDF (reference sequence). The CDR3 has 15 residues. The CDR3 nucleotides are TGTGCCACCACCTACGGTGGGGGGGGAAAGGAGACCCAGTACTTC. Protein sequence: CATTYGGGGKETQYF.

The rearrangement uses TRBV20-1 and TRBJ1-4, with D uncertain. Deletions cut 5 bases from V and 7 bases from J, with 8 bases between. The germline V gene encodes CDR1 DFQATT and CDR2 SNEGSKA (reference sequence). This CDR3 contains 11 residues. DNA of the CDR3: TGCAGTGCTCAGGTGTTTGAAAAACTGTTTTTT. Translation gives CSAQVFEKLFF.

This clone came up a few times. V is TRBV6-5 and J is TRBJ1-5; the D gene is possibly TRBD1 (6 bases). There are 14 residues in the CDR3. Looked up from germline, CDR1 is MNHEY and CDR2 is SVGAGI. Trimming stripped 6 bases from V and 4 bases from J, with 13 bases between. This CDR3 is CASSERQVNQPQHF. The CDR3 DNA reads TGTGCCAGCAGCGAACGACAGGTTAATCAGCCCCAGCATTTT.

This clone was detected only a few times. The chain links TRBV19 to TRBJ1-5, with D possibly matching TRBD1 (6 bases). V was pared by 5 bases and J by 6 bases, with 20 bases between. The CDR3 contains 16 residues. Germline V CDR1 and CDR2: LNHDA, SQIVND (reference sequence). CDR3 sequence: CASSPLSGGSGQPQHF. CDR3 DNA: TGTGCCAGTAGTCCCCTGAGTGGGGGCTCAGGTCAGCCCCAGCATTTT. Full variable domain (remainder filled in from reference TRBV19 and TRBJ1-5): DGGITQSPKYLFRKEGQNVTLSCEQNLNHDAMYWYRQDPGQGLRLIYYSQIVNDFQKGDIAEGYSVSREKKESFPLTVTSAQKNPTAFYLCASSPLSGGSGQPQHFGDGTRLSIL.

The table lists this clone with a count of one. DNA for the CDR3: TGTGCCAGCAGTCCAAATATGAATCAGCCCCAGCATTTT. Residues: CASSPNMNQPQHF. This chain joins TRBV2 and TRBJ1-5; D gene unclear. V lost 5 bases and J lost 4, with 9 bases in between. The length of the CDR3 is 13 residues. The V gene's germline CDR1 is SNHLY and CDR2 FYNNEI. Based on the CDR3 plus reference TRBV2 and TRBJ1-5, the full variable domain is EPEVTQTPSHQVTQMGQEVILRCVPISNHLYFYWYRQILGQKVEFLVSFYNNEISEKSEIFDDQFSVERPDGSNFTLKIRSTKLEDSAMYFCASSPNMNQPQHFGDGTRLSIL.